The T cell receptor (beta chain) under discussion was sequenced for a study of blood T cell repertoires in COVID-19 (TCRdb year 2020). General notes on the study: Collaborator samples came from the United States, Italy and Spain and covered acute and convalescent phases of COVID-19. The prospective study material was composed of cDNA or gDNA derived from T cells, B-cell-depleted T cells, or PBMCs. The sample metadata nearly always contained a de-identified subject ID, COVID-19 status, age in years and sex. Subjects who had been exposed to COVID-19, were actively infected with it, or had recovered from it provided the deeply sampled blood TCRbeta repertoires that made up the dataset. Samples came from the ongoing ImmuneRACE study (first 160 participants) plus 1,254 subjects from 6 global collaborators. Where available, HLA class I and class II types were taken from metadata supplied by the sample provider and were not determined by assay-based typing. The repertoires were made available in a free public database intended to serve as a resource for research on the immune response to SARS-CoV-2.

Broad study findings and their caveats: The quantity of clinical and demographic metadata differed by source and by participant and was supplied without curation.

From cysteine to phenylalanine, the CDR3 is 12 amino acids long. CDR3 DNA only is kept here, 36 bases in frame from base 1. V is reduced by 2 bases and J by 4 bases, leaving a spacing of 6 bases between them. CDR1 and CDR2 (LNHNV, YYDKDF) derive from the germline V gene (reference sequence). One collaborating source in Seattle enrolled patients during active infection and followed them longitudinally through the course of disease. Each collaborating institution followed its own protocols to collect whole blood in K2EDTA tubes. Collaborator samples were shipped for TCRbeta analysis as frozen whole blood, isolated PBMCs, or DNA extracted from either sample type. This clone was detected only a few times. The antigen it binds to is not known. Per-base qualities were not stored, and no clone one base away is much larger. The immunoSEQ Assay, a bias-controlled multiplex PCR, was used to amplify TCRbeta CDR3 regions from genomic DNA. The study's own analysis went as follows. The number of nucleated cells in each sample was estimated by amplification of reference gene primers within the assay. To quantify the absolute abundance of each unique TCRbeta CDR3 rearrangement, sequence reads were collapsed and filtered. For each sample, productive Simpson clonality was calculated as the square root of Simpson's diversity index across productive rearrangements. Not all clones reach the TCRdb copy of this immuneACCESS table, which keeps in-frame sequences only. Checked studies attribute under half of the gap to unresolved V genes and leave the rest unexplained. V and J calls and clone size are given by that table; D and trimming were obtained from the DNA. This sample comprises fewer than 700,000 clones, about 89% of them detected only once. The ten most abundant clones make up under 8.5% of the sample.

Source material: peripheral blood. This sequence uses TRBV15 and TRBJ2-7, with the identity of the D gene unclear. This TCR was recovered from a woman aged 45-65 years with COVID-19, enrolled during active disease. The CDR3 reads as follows: CATSRTGYEQYF. At the DNA level, the sequence is TGTGCCACCAGCAGAACCGGGTACGAGCAGTACTTC. Reference TRBV15 and TRBJ2-7 genes cover what lies past the CDR3, so the full variable domain is DAMVIQNPRYQVTQFGKPVTLSCSQTLNHNVMYWYQQKSSQAPKLLFHYYDKDFNNEADTPDNFQSRRPNTSFCFLDIRSPGLGDTAMYLCATSRTGYEQYFGPGTRLTVT.